This T cell receptor beta chain was identified during a study of blood T cell repertoires in COVID-19. The protocol was immunoSEQ multiplex PCR, while the TCRdb copy is restricted to in-frame clones and leaves out a portion. The sample shows fewer than 200,000 clones, roughly 78% of them seen only once. This CDR3 has 16 amino acids. The source material was PBMCs or T cells enriched from blood (not recorded which). The source of this sequence is a woman in her sixties or seventies in a cohort exposed to, infected with or recovered from COVID-19 (not recorded which). The gene calls are TRBV21-1 and TRBJ2-2; the table's D call of TRBD1 was not tested on the DNA. TRBV21-1 is shown as a pseudogene. CDR3 in DNA: TGTGCCAGCAGGGGCCCGACAGGGGGCACCACCGGGGAGCTGTTTTTT. Its protein is CASRGPTGGTTGELFF.